This T cell receptor beta chain came from a study of cytomegalovirus exposure and HLA in healthy donors. The V segment lost 8 bases and the J segment 3 bases; nucleotides outside the gene matches: 4. Germline V gene sequence: CDR1 SNHLY, CDR2 FYNNEI. This CDR3 region has 14 residues. It was with 60 Vbeta and 13 Jbeta primers that the PCR ran. Sequenced by immunoSEQ multiplex PCR; TCRdb stores in-frame clones only, minus some. The sample lists roughly 100,000 clones, 80% to 85% seen once, with approximately 6.9% in the top ten. This receptor was taken from a man under 40 in good health and CMV-seropositive. Sequencing used PBMCs. The chain couples TRBV2 to TRBJ1-4; the match to TRBD1 covers 9 bases. In nucleotides, the CDR3 is TGTGCCAGCGTCGGACAGGGGTCTAATGAAAAACTGTTTTTT. Protein sequence: CASVGQGSNEKLFF.